The 5 T cell receptor beta chains below come from one sample, sequenced in a study of tumor-infiltrating lymphocytes in localized non-small cell lung cancer. The table came from immunoSEQ multiplex PCR; TCRdb's copy has only in-frame clones and leaves some out. The table lists about 13,000 clones, approximately 85% of them singletons. Sequenced sample: lung tumor tissue. These TCRs come from a human donor with non-small cell lung cancer.

This rearrangement joins TRBV27 to TRBJ1-1; no reliable D call. This CDR3 comprises 14 residues. CDR1 MNHEY and CDR2 SMNVEV come from the germline V gene (reference sequence). Trimming pared 7 bases from V and 0 bases from J, leaving 12 bases between. The CDR3 protein is CASKPVELNTEAFF. CDR3 nucleotide sequence: TGTGCCAGCAAGCCTGTGGAGCTGAACACTGAAGCTTTCTTT.

CDR3 nucleotides: TGTGCCAGCAGCCGGGACAGGACTAAAGCTTTCTTT. Residues: CASSRDRTKAFF. The chain uses TRBV7-2 and TRBJ1-1, with 8 bases matching TRBD1. The germline V gene has CDR1 SGHTA and CDR2 FQGNSA. V shed 5 bases and J 9 bases; nucleotides not matched to a gene: 5. The CDR3 consists of 12 residues. Based on the CDR3 plus reference TRBV7-2 and TRBJ1-1, the full variable domain is GAGVSQSPSNKVTEKGKDVELRCDPISGHTALYWYRQSLGQGLEFLIYFQGNSAPDKSGLPSDRFSAERTGGSVSTLTIQRTQQEDSAVYLCASSRDRTKAFFGQGTRLTVV.

This chain links TRBV4-3 with TRBJ2-1; 11 positions match TRBD2. The CDR3 runs to 15 residues. J gave up 9 bases and V 7 bases, and 11 bases lay outside the gene matches. Germline values: CDR1 LGHNA, CDR2 YSLEER. CDR3 nucleotides: TGCGCCAGCACCGCCGGGACTAGCGGTACATTTGAGCAGTTCTTC. This translates into CASTAGTSGTFEQFF.

The chain has TRBV2 and TRBJ2-3; 7 bases line up with TRBD2. V gave up 4 bases and J gave up 2 bases; unmatched junction bases: 6. Germline CDR1 and CDR2: SNHLY and FYNNEI. This CDR3 region has 15 residues. Written as DNA, the CDR3 is TGTGCCAGCAGTGCGATTAGCGGGTCCACAGATACGCAGTATTTT. This sequence encodes CASSAISGSTDTQYF.

This chain connects TRBV10-3 to TRBJ2-2, with 7 positions matching TRBD2. The germline V gene encodes CDR1 ENHRY and CDR2 SYGVKD. Trimming cost V 6 bases and J 3 bases; bases outside gene matches: 7. There are 15 residues in the CDR3. This chain's CDR3 is CAISSGTGHTGELFF. For the CDR3, the DNA is TGTGCCATCAGCAGCGGGACTGGACACACCGGGGAGCTGTTTTTT.